This T cell receptor beta chain was observed in a study of Graves' ophthalmopathy and Graves' hyperthyroidism. Transcripts of RNA were the source for amplifying TCR beta CDR3 regions. An initial RT-PCR round employing HTBI primers preceded a second-round multiplex PCR. Using its own MiXCR run on the multiplex PCR reads, TCRdb lists one record per CDR3 protein. The repertoire includes about 390,000 distinct CDR3 sequences, approximately 15% of them detected once, and about 7% sits in the top ten. This clonotype was detected many times. Its antigen is unknown. General study results and limits: The majority of expanded thyroid clonotypes above 0.001 frequency also occurred in blood. Separation of ophthalmopathy from stable hyperthyroidism was achieved by a 13-signature model, at 85% to 90% sensitivity and 81.08% specificity.

Trimming stripped 5 bases from V and 3 bases from J, with 16 bases between. This CDR3 spans 15 amino acids. The diagnostic workup employed clinical symptoms, serum thyroxine, TRAb, thyroid ultrasound and orbital computed tomography. The sample consisted of peripheral blood. This clonotype was sampled from a woman younger than 30 with stable Graves' hyperthyroidism. The rearrangement links TRBV12-3 or TRBV12-4 to TRBJ1-2, with D possibly matching TRBD1 (6 bases). CDR3 amino acids: CASSGGQTYYYGYTF. The CDR3 DNA is TGTGCCAGCAGTGGTGGACAGACTTATTACTATGGCTACACCTTC.